The present entry profiles one TCR beta chain with its context. What it binds is not known. In germline, CDR1 is MNHNS, CDR2 SASEGT. The V and J ends lost 6 bases and 10 bases respectively, with 16 bases between them. This CDR3 has 13 amino acids. The sample originates from a study of identifying expanded T cells in peripheral blood. General study findings and limits: Differentially abundant clones: about 1.3 between replicates, approximately 15 at 2 to 3 weeks, around 20 at four.

Repertoires were generated with immunoSEQ multiplex PCR, while TCRdb's copy carries only in-frame clones and drops some. There are about 58,000 clones in the sample; roughly 87% occur only once, and around 3.5% lies in the top ten. Collection occurred without any documented infections or immune events in donors. This chain joins TRBV6-1 and TRBJ2-1; no reliable D call. Sequencing was carried out using blood. The source is a person aged 18 to 75 in good health. The CDR3 loop is CASRYGAPAEQFF. The CDR3 DNA follows: TGTGCCAGCAGATATGGAGCCCCTGCGGAGCAGTTCTTC.